The clone carrying this TCR beta chain is medium-sized. The CDR3 is 12 amino acids. Trimming removed 5 bases from V and 8 bases from J, with 12 bases in between. Adaptor-ligated barcode primers were used to amplify TRBV12-4/TRBJ1-2 clonotypes. TCRdb reprocessed the multiplex PCR reads via MiXCR and lists one record per CDR3 protein. The sample contains roughly 700 distinct CDR3 sequences, under 4.5% of which appear only once. Treg sorting used a CD4+CD25+CD127-/low gate. The TCR sequence derives from a female donor with breast cancer. The sequenced sample was Tregs sorted from blood. The chain links TRBV12-3 or TRBV12-4 to TRBJ1-2; D unresolved. CDR3 nucleotides: TGTGCCAGCAGTGCAGTGTTCGGAGGCTACACCTTC. Translating gives CASSAVFGGYTF.